The 21 T cell receptor beta chains below come from one sample, sequenced in a study of intratumoral heterogeneity in liver cancer. Some clones are missing from TCRdb's copy, which holds only in-frame ones; the method was immunoSEQ multiplex PCR. The sample contains around 6,200 clones, around 71% of which appear only once. Tumour samples came from separate, distinct regions of the hepatocellular carcinoma nodule. Material: tumor tissue, obtained before any cancer treatment. These receptors all come from a woman aged 70 to 79 with hepatocellular carcinoma.

The gene calls are TRBV6-5 and TRBJ2-1; D is perhaps TRBD2 (6 bases). In germline, CDR1 is MNHEY, CDR2 SVGAGI. This CDR3 comprises 12 residues. Trimming cost V 8 bases and J 9 bases, with 14 bases left between them. For the CDR3, the DNA is TGTGCCAGCGGCAAGCTAGCGACTGAGCAGTTCTTC. Encoded protein: CASGKLATEQFF.

The chain is built from TRBV28 and TRBJ1-1; TRBD1 agrees at 7 bases. The CDR3 runs 15 residues. Losses at the gene ends were 5 bases for V and 4 bases for J; bases not matched to a gene: 10. Germline CDR1 MDHEN, CDR2 SYDVKM. DNA of the CDR3: TGTGCCAGCAGTCTCCACAGGGGAGGTAGCACTGAAGCTTTCTTT. This codes for CASSLHRGGSTEAFF.

This clone has only one observation. V usage is TRBV9 and J usage is TRBJ2-7; a weak D match, TRBD1 (6 bases). The CDR3 extends over 15 amino acids. V lost 3 bases to trimming and J lost 4 bases, with 17 bases between them. Germline values: CDR1 SGDLS, CDR2 YYNGEE. For the CDR3, the DNA is TGTGCCAGCAGCGAAGCCCCGGGACACTCTTACGAGCAGTACTTC. It encodes CASSEAPGHSYEQYF.

The CDR3, as DNA: TGTGCCAGCAGTACGCAGGCAGAGACCCAGTACTTC. Its protein product is CASSTQAETQYF. The chain recombines TRBV6-5 with TRBJ2-5, with unresolved D. The CDR3 length is 12 residues. The ends were cut back, 5 bases at V and 4 bases at J, with 8 bases in the middle. Per germline, CDR1 MNHEY and CDR2 SVGAGI.

This chain uses TRBV5-6 with TRBJ1-2; D might be TRBD1 (5 bases). This CDR3 has 13 amino acids. Trimming stripped 0 bases from V and 2 bases from J, with 5 bases between. CDR1 and CDR2 (germline): SGHDT, YYEEEE. The CDR3 bases are TGTGCCAGCAGCTTGGGGGACAACTATGGCTACACCTTC. It yields the protein CASSLGDNYGYTF.

The V and J genes are TRBV11-1 and TRBJ1-1, with D unresolved. Per germline, CDR1 SGHAT and CDR2 FQDESV (reference sequence). V was trimmed by 2 bases and J by 1 base, leaving 14 bases between them. This CDR3 is built from 16 residues. The CDR3 DNA reads TGTGCCAGCAGCTTACGGGGTGATGGGCCGAACACTGAAGCTTTCTTT. Amino acid sequence: CASSLRGDGPNTEAFF.

The chain joins TRBV30 to TRBJ1-1, with D maybe TRBD1 (5 bases). The germline CDR1 and CDR2 sequences are GTSNPN and SVGIG (reference sequence). This CDR3 has 14 residues. Deletions cut 5 bases from V and 2 bases from J, with 15 bases between. The CDR3 bases are TGTGCCTGGCAATATCGGGACGGAAACACTGAAGCTTTCTTT. It codes for CAWQYRDGNTEAFF.

The chain recombines TRBV5-4 with TRBJ2-7; 10 bases are a match to TRBD2. Looked up from germline, CDR1 is SGHNT and CDR2 is YYREEE (reference sequence). The length of the CDR3 is 15 residues. J gave up 2 bases and V 1 base, and 3 bases lay outside the gene matches. CDR3 nucleotide sequence: TGTGCCAGCAGCTTGACTAGCGGGACCACCTACGAGCAGTACTTC. It specifies CASSLTSGTTYEQYF.

By frequency in the sample, this clone is medium-sized. J is TRBJ2-5 and V is TRBV4-1; D not resolved. CDR1 is MGHRA and CDR2 is YSYEKL in the germline V gene. This CDR3 contains 16 residues. Trimming removed 4 bases at V and 3 bases at J, with 18 bases between. The CDR3, as DNA: TGCGCCAGCAGCCCCTGGGGTATCGGCGCCGAAGAGACCCAGTACTTC. Amino acids: CASSPWGIGAEETQYF.

V is TRBV9 and J is TRBJ2-2, with 11 positions matching TRBD2. The J segment lost 1 base and the V segment lost 3 bases, leaving 8 bases of the junction unmatched. The CDR3 contains 18 residues. Looked up from germline, CDR1 is SGDLS and CDR2 is YYNGEE. CDR3: CASSADLAGGMNTGELFF. CDR3 in DNA: TGTGCCAGCAGCGCAGACTTAGCGGGAGGGATGAACACCGGGGAGCTGTTTTTT. Variable domain in full (rest from reference TRBV9 and TRBJ2-2): DSGVTQTPKHLITATGQRVTLRCSPRSGDLSVYWYQQSLDQGLQFLIQYYNGEERAKGNILERFSAQQFPDLHSELNLSSLELGDSALYFCASSADLAGGMNTGELFFGEGSRLTVL.

This clone turned up a few times. As DNA, the CDR3 is TGTGCCAGCAGCGTAACCAGGGGAGCCGGGGCCAACGTCCTGACTTTC. It translates to CASSVTRGAGANVLTF. The V and J genes are TRBV9 and TRBJ2-6; D is possibly TRBD1 (6 bases). Between the trimmed V and J ends, which lost 1 base and 4 bases, there was a span of 12 bases. CDR3 length: 16 amino acids. In germline, CDR1 is SGDLS, CDR2 YYNGEE.

As DNA, the CDR3 is TGTGCCAGCAGTTCTTTATCCGCTCAGCCCCAGCATTTT. It is translated as CASSSLSAQPQHF. The V call is TRBV28, the J call TRBJ1-5, with D unresolved. Deletions cut 4 bases from V and 6 bases from J, with 10 bases between. The CDR3 runs to 13 residues. In germline, CDR1 is MDHEN, CDR2 SYDVKM.

This chain connects TRBV28 to TRBJ2-5; 9 bases are shared with TRBD2. The CDR3 runs 16 residues. Germline CDR1 and CDR2: MDHEN and SYDVKM. V trimming: 2 bases; J trimming: 5 bases; junction bases outside the gene matches: 9. CDR3: CASSLLGGRARETQYF. In nucleotides, the CDR3 is TGTGCCAGCAGTTTACTCGGCGGGAGGGCCAGGGAGACCCAGTACTTC.

This chain uses TRBV19 with TRBJ1-4; D possibly corresponds to TRBD1 (5 bases). Trimming stripped 7 bases from V and 8 bases from J, with 14 bases between. The CDR3 sequence is 13 residues long. Germline assignment: CDR1 LNHDA and CDR2 SQIVND (reference sequence). The CDR3 is CASKNRGREKLFF. DNA for the CDR3: TGTGCCAGTAAGAATCGGGGACGAGAAAAACTGTTTTTT.

The rearrangement links TRBV6-6 to TRBJ1-1; D is unclear. CDR1 is MNHNY and CDR2 is SVGAGI in the germline V gene (reference sequence). The germline V and J ends were trimmed by 6 bases and 11 bases, with 13 bases remaining between them. The CDR3 totals 11 residues. CDR3 nucleotides: TGTGCCAGCAGGCCGGAAGGAGTCGCTTTCTTT. Translated: CASRPEGVAFF.

The chain has TRBV27 and TRBJ1-2; no reliable D call. This CDR3 has 13 amino acids. With 4 bases removed from V and 8 bases from J, the gap between germline ends came to 14 bases. Germline V CDR1 and CDR2: MNHEY, SMNVEV (reference sequence). The CDR3 spells CASSYGGPGGYTF. In nucleotides, the CDR3 is TGTGCCAGCAGTTATGGAGGGCCGGGAGGCTACACCTTC.

The chain employs TRBV6-6 and TRBJ2-3; TRBD2 agrees at 10 bases. CDR3 length: 15 amino acids. With V trimmed by 2 bases and J by 1 base, 0 bases remained unmatched. Germline lookup yields CDR1 MNHNY and CDR2 SVGAGI (reference sequence). The CDR3 nucleotides are TGTGCCAGCAGTTACACTAGCGGGGGCACAGATACGCAGTATTTT. It specifies CASSYTSGGTDTQYF.

This clone ranks as large. The chain has TRBV29-1 and TRBJ2-3; D possibly corresponds to TRBD2 (5 bases). The CDR3 is 17 amino acids. CDR1 is SQVTM, CDR2 ANQGSEA, per germline. The ends were cut back, 5 bases at V and 2 bases at J, with 23 bases in the middle. CDR3 sequence reads: CSVTGRGDVDFTDTQYF. CDR3 nucleotide sequence: TGCAGCGTTACGGGTCGGGGTGACGTGGACTTCACAGATACGCAGTATTTT.

The genes are TRBV5-1 and TRBJ1-4, with D maybe TRBD1 (6 bases). V gave up 8 bases and J gave up 8 bases, with 22 bases separating them. From germline, CDR1 is SGHRS and CDR2 YFSETQ. This CDR3 is 15 amino acids long. The CDR3 coding sequence is TGCGCCAGTTCCCCGATCGGCAGGGGCTTGGAAAAACTGTTTTTT. Amino acids: CASSPIGRGLEKLFF.

This chain connects TRBV5-4 to TRBJ2-7, with 12 bases aligning to TRBD2. J was trimmed by 6 bases and V by 4 bases; bases with no gene match: 5. CDR3 length: 14 residues. Germline V gene sequence: CDR1 SGHNT, CDR2 YYREEE (reference sequence). The CDR3 DNA reads TGTGCCAGCAGCATGACTAGCGGGAGTACCGAGCAGTACTTC. Translating gives CASSMTSGSTEQYF.

The sample holds a few counts of this clone. The gene calls are TRBV27 and TRBJ1-5; TRBD1 matches at 11 bases. The CDR3 has 15 amino acids. Germline values: CDR1 MNHEY, CDR2 SMNVEV (reference sequence). V lost 5 bases to trimming and J lost 3 bases; unmatched junction nucleotides: 3. As DNA, the CDR3 is TGTGCCAGCAGTAGGACAGGGGGCTCCAATCAGCCCCAGCATTTT. Amino acid sequence: CASSRTGGSNQPQHF.